This TCR beta chain was documented in a study of neurological immune-mediated disorders (dated by TCRdb to the late 2010s). Describing the broader study: The study compared peripheral blood TCR-beta repertoires of HTLV-I-associated myelopathy (HAM/TSP) patients, multiple sclerosis patients and healthy controls using UMI-based sequencing. The approximately 100 TCR-beta libraries included longitudinal samples, technical triplicates and paired sorted CD4+ and CD8+ T-cell subsets alongside PBMC samples. The cohort was made up of approximately 69 subjects, consisting of 15 or so HAM/TSP patients, about 34 multiple sclerosis patients and 20 healthy controls. General conclusions and limits of the study: Across subjects, expanded clones never shared an identical CDR3 amino acid sequence, which suggests that the TCR-beta repertoires in every group were private. The highest TCR clonal expansion was observed in HAM/TSP patients, whereas the lowest was observed in MS patients, even when compared with healthy controls.

CDR1 and CDR2, per the germline V gene (reference sequence), are MNHNY and SVGAGI. Including the terminal cysteine and phenylalanine, the CDR3 comprises 14 residues. The sequence is cut down to CDR3 DNA, 42 bases in frame from base 1. The V end loses 5 bases and the J end loses 4 bases, and a stretch of 11 bases separates them. The table lists this clonotype with many counts. It lacks a known antigen. Per-base qualities were not stored, and no clone one base away is much larger. The healthy controls were volunteers from a blood bank in Maryland, USA. Sorted-subset TCR libraries were prepared from approximately 1 million sorted CD4+ or CD8+ T cells. Peripheral blood was subjected to Ficoll-Hypaque density gradient centrifugation to isolate PBMCs, which were then cryopreserved in liquid nitrogen. The study also sequenced paired sorted CD4+ and CD8+ subsets from healthy controls, HAM/TSP patients and MS patients.

cDNA synthesis used template-switch 5'RACE with a primer carrying a 10-nucleotide random unique molecular identifier tagging each TCR transcript. Every sequencing run covered 15-18 subjects and yielded more than 200 million TCR-beta sequences. The RNeasy kit was used for extraction of total RNA. The KAPA Real-time Library Amplification kit was used to amplify TCR-beta VDJ regions with primers targeting the TCR constant region and the 5'RACE anchor. Sample indexes and Illumina adaptors were added in a first PCR, after which library yield was increased in a second PCR. After purification with Ampure beads, the TCR product of roughly 650 bp was size-selected on a 2% E-gel SizeSelection system. Before pooling, library quality was assessed on a Bioanalyzer, concentration was determined with Qubit, and library quantification was performed with the Kapa Library Quantification kit. An Illumina HiSeq 2500 was used to sequence the libraries paired-end at 2 x 150 bp. To increase sequence diversity, about 23-30% phiX was spiked into each library pool. Per the authors' processing: Quality-filtered reads were processed with the UMI-based MiGEC pipeline, which removed over 75% of raw TCR sequences during error correction. IMGT germline references were used for alignment of VDJ genes, and clonotypes were defined by a unique CDR3 amino acid sequence together with V-J genes. Clonal expansion, Shannon diversity, and CDR3 relatedness (CalcPairwiseDistances, ClusterSamples) were evaluated with VDJtools, and phylogenetic trees were built with CLCbio workbench. Expanded clones were defined as having at least 8 unique UMIs, based on coefficient-of-variation modelling across technical triplicates. The public reads were reanalyzed by TCRdb: fastp trimming at Q25, MiXCR alignment, in-frame beta chains only. Each CDR3 protein appears once, grouped with its most common genes and DNA. These V and J calls rely on TCRdb rather than the paper's analysis. Present in this sample are about 30,000 distinct CDR3 sequences, approximately 5.2% of which were seen just once. 2% to 2.5% of the sample is taken by the ten largest.

This sequence was found in a woman aged 50 to 60 in good health. Source material: CD4+ T cells from blood. The rearrangement combines TRBV6-6 with TRBJ2-2, with the D gene not confidently named. CDR3 protein: CASSSLVGTGELFF. In nucleotides, the sequence is TGTGCCAGCAGTAGTCTAGTAGGCACCGGGGAGCTGTTTTTT.